This TCR beta chain derives from a study of CD8+ T cells in alopecia areata (dated by TCRdb to 2016 to 2019). For the study in its entirety: The treated patients took part in an open-label pilot trial in which moderate-to-severe alopecia areata was treated with oral tofacitinib at 5 to 10 mg twice daily. Human TCRbeta sequencing covered scalp tissue and sorted CD4+ and CD8+ peripheral blood T cells from patchy and totalis/universalis alopecia areata patients and healthy controls. Patients on tofacitinib were biopsied at baseline and after 4 and 24 weeks of treatment, and several of the patients also had a later scalp biopsy. Patients stayed on tofacitinib for 6 to 18 months and then had 6 months of follow-up off drug so that delayed response and recurrence could be assessed. RNA was extracted with the PAXgene miRNA kit for fixed scalp, the miRNeasy kit for PBMCs, and the RNeasy kit for mouse skin. TCRbeta CDR3 regions were amplified by immunoSEQ multiplex PCR using 35 Vbeta forward and 13 Jbeta reverse primers. Scalp clonality was compared among normal scalp (n=4), patchy alopecia areata scalp (n=8), and alopecia totalis/universalis scalp (n=8). High-throughput TCRbeta sequencing was used to examine T cell clonal expansion in alopecia areata in both the C3H/HeJ mouse model and human patients.

The time point label of this sample denotes: baseline before oral tofacitinib. Lesional scalp punch biopsies and peripheral blood were obtained from alopecia areata patients. After PBMCs were isolated by density centrifugation and stained for CD3, CD4 and CD8, a FACSAria was used to sort CD4+ and CD8+ T cells. Broad study findings and their caveats: Unlike mouse skin, which is dominated by gammadelta T cells, normal human skin has resident alphabeta T cells that are also sequenced, and this complicates analysis of the scalp TCR repertoire. Compared with mice, TCR sequences shared between patients were less clear, possibly partly because of HLA diversity across the patient population. Higher clonality and more expanded CD8+ clones were observed in lesional scalp than in normal scalp, particularly in alopecia totalis/universalis, a finding suggestive of antigenic drive.

As regards this clone: Its target antigen remains unknown. No base quality information exists; no much larger clone differs at one position.

Receptor libraries were prepared by the immunoSEQ multiplex PCR assay. To provide template for TCR sequencing, every sample had RNA extracted and reverse transcribed into cDNA. SuperScript III was used to make first-strand cDNA, primed with a 2:1 mix of oligo-dT and random hexamers. A synthetic immune receptor repertoire was used to assess amplification bias, and residual bias was removed computationally. From the authors' description of their analysis: Raw reads were preprocessed for error removal, and CDR3 was defined according to IMGT conventions as running from the conserved cysteine to phenylalanine. To get clonality, Shannon entropy was normalized by log2 of the number of productive unique TCRs and the result was subtracted from 1. Whether scalp clones were CD4 or CD8 was inferred by matching scalp TCRbeta sequences against CD4 and CD8 repertoires sorted from blood. Here the immuneACCESS table is served through TCRdb, limited to in-frame sequences with V and J called. Missing clones are a known gap in these copies; in checked studies unresolved V genes cover under half, and the rest lacks a known reason. The DNA gave D and trimming, while V, J and clone size come from that table. In all, the sample holds 69,000 or so clones, and 55% to 65% of those were seen once. Approximately 17% of the sample is taken by the ten largest.

Including cysteine and phenylalanine, the CDR3 has 14 amino acids. Kept here is only the CDR3 DNA, which spans 42 bases and is read in frame from base 1. Trimming costs V 0 bases and J 2 bases, and their ends lie 10 bases apart. CDR1 and CDR2, per the germline V gene (reference sequence), are GTSNPN and SVGIG. Sequencing used CD8+ T cells sorted from blood, obtained at week 0. This TCR came from a human donor with alopecia areata. The sequence links TRBV30 to TRBJ2-5, with the D gene too uncertain to name. The CDR3: CAWSVRVGQETQYF. The DNA sequence is given as TGTGCCTGGAGTGTACGGGTTGGACAAGAGACCCAGTACTTC.